These 8 T cell receptor beta chains came from one sample sequenced in a study of graft-versus-host responses after intestinal transplantation. Data came from immunoSEQ multiplex PCR; TCRdb stores just in-frame clones and leaves some out. The table shows roughly 25,000 clones, with 90% to 95% occurring only once. Source: PBMCs, taken 18 days after transplant. Source of these receptors: a human patient who received an intestinal transplant, so some T cells may come from the graft donor.

The rearrangement uses TRBV10-2 and TRBJ2-7, with 8 nucleotides matching TRBD2. Germline lookup yields CDR1 WSHSY and CDR2 SAAADI. CDR3 length: 14 residues. The junction had 8 bases not matched to a gene; V was cut back by 8 bases and J by 2 bases. This CDR3 reads CASGTTSGAYEQYF. DNA for the CDR3: TGCGCCAGCGGGACCACTAGCGGAGCCTACGAGCAGTACTTC.

CDR3: CASSVVGTTGELFF. DNA of the CDR3: TGTGCCAGCAGCGTAGTAGGGACCACCGGGGAGCTGTTTTTT. The V call is TRBV9, the J call TRBJ2-2; D assignment may be TRBD1 or TRBD2 (5 bases each). Trimming removed 0 bases from V and 4 bases from J, with 7 bases in between. The CDR3 is 14 amino acids. The germline gives CDR1 SGDLS, CDR2 YYNGEE.

The gene calls are TRBV25-1 and TRBJ1-6; D remains unclear. Trimming stripped 0 bases from V and 6 bases from J, with 0 bases between. The CDR3 has 12 amino acids. From germline, CDR1 is MGHDK and CDR2 SYGVNS. The CDR3 bases are TGTGCCAGCAGTGAATATAATTCACCCCTCCACTTT. Protein sequence: CASSEYNSPLHF.

The chain joins TRBV29-1 to TRBJ2-2; 7 nucleotides line up with TRBD1. The trim removed 7 bases at V and 7 bases at J, leaving 9 bases unmatched. The CDR3 consists of 13 residues. Germline CDR1 SQVTM, CDR2 ANQGSEA. In nucleotides, the CDR3 is TGCAGCGCCTTGACAGGGTTGAACGGGGAGCTGTTTTTT. Translating it yields CSALTGLNGELFF.

The rearrangement uses TRBV9 and TRBJ2-2, with 10 nucleotides matching TRBD1. The CDR3 runs 16 residues. The V and J ends lost 4 bases and 4 bases, in that order; junction bases with no gene match: 7. In germline, CDR1 is SGDLS, CDR2 YYNGEE. CDR3: CASSKTGTGATGELFF. CDR3 DNA: TGTGCCAGCAGCAAGACCGGGACAGGGGCCACCGGGGAGCTGTTTTTT.

This clone appeared once. The chain recombines TRBV2 with TRBJ2-3, with D possibly being TRBD1 (6 bases). Germline V gene lookup returns CDR1 SNHLY and CDR2 FYNNEI. The CDR3 is made up of 16 amino acids. V was cut by 8 bases and J by 0 bases, with 18 bases left in between. The CDR3 DNA is TGTGCCAGCGGGGCCCTAGGGGGAGTTAGCACAGATACGCAGTATTTT. Translation gives CASGALGGVSTDTQYF. The whole variable domain, remainder taken from reference TRBV2 and TRBJ2-3, is EPEVTQTPSHQVTQMGQEVILRCVPISNHLYFYWYRQILGQKVEFLVSFYNNEISEKSEIFDDQFSVERPDGSNFTLKIRSTKLEDSAMYFCASGALGGVSTDTQYFGPGTRLTVL.

This rearrangement joins TRBV9 to TRBJ2-3, with D hard to call. Trimming left V 2 bases short and J 6 bases short, with 7 bases between. Germline CDR1 reads SGDLS; CDR2 reads YYNGEE. CDR3 length equals 12 residues. CDR3 DNA: TGTGCCAGCAGCGTGGGTCAGGATACGCAGTATTTT. Translation: CASSVGQDTQYF.

The chain employs TRBV7-7 and TRBJ2-7; D is tentatively TRBD1 or TRBD2 (5 bases each). The CDR3 is 13 residues long. Per the germline V gene, CDR1 is SSHAT and CDR2 is FNYEAQ (reference sequence). Trimming removed 4 bases from V and 3 bases from J, with 10 bases in between. CDR3 in amino acids: CASSSGTYYEQYF. CDR3 sequence (DNA): TGTGCCAGCAGCTCAGGGACCTACTACGAGCAGTACTTC. The full variable domain, rest sourced from reference TRBV7-7 and TRBJ2-7, is GAGVSQSPRYKVTKRGQDVTLRCDPISSHATLYWYQQALGQGPEFLTYFNYEAQPDKSGLPSDRFSAERPEGSISTLTIQRTEQRDSAMYRCASSSGTYYEQYFGPGTRLTVT.